The next 20 T cell receptor beta chains were all read from a single sample in a study of cytomegalovirus exposure and HLA in healthy donors. PCR used 60 Vbeta primers and 13 Jbeta primers. Sequencing was performed with immunoSEQ multiplex PCR; in TCRdb, only in-frame clones are kept and a portion is missing. The data show about 140,000 clones, with around 82% seen just once and around 2.4% held by the top ten. Sample: PBMCs. The receptor set was obtained from a woman between 18 and 29 years old in good health and CMV-seropositive.

The rearrangement uses TRBV27 and TRBJ1-1; D gene ambiguous. CDR1 MNHEY and CDR2 SMNVEV come from the germline V gene (reference sequence). V was pared by 5 bases and J by 1 base, with 14 bases between. The CDR3 covers 15 residues. The CDR3 sequence is CASSAREGGNTEAFF. Written as DNA, the CDR3 is TGTGCCAGCAGTGCCCGGGAGGGAGGGAACACTGAAGCTTTCTTT.

A single count supports this clone. This rearrangement joins TRBV19 to TRBJ1-6, with 7 bases that match TRBD1. This CDR3 has 16 amino acids. Germline V CDR1 and CDR2: LNHDA, SQIVND (reference sequence). With 5 bases clipped from V and 9 bases from J, the junction kept 13 bases outside the gene matches. The CDR3 sequence is CASSSWTGGSGSPLHF. The CDR3, as DNA: TGTGCCAGTAGTTCGTGGACAGGCGGAAGCGGTTCACCCCTCCACTTT.

The table lists this clone with a count of one. The J gene is TRBJ2-1, the V gene TRBV6-6; TRBD2 is a possible D gene (5 bases). V lost 6 bases and J lost 9, with 6 bases in between. Germline values: CDR1 MNHNY, CDR2 SVGAGI (reference sequence). The CDR3 totals 10 residues. The CDR3 coding sequence is TGTGCCAGCAGCCGGGGTGAGCAGTTCTTC. This sequence encodes CASSRGEQFF.

CDR3 bases: TGTGCCAGCAGTTTCTCGCCTACAGGGGCCGAGCAGTACTTC. Encoded protein: CASSFSPTGAEQYF. V is TRBV27 and J is TRBJ2-7, with 7 bases fitting TRBD1. In germline, CDR1 is MNHEY, CDR2 SMNVEV (reference sequence). Trimming cost V 3 bases and J 6 bases; bases outside gene matches: 8. The CDR3 covers 14 residues.

Concerning this clone itself: Mismatch with germline at one junction end may stem from a read error. This sequence joins TRBV19 and TRBJ2-2; 8 nucleotides match TRBD1. Germline assignment: CDR1 LNHDA and CDR2 SQIVND (reference sequence). This CDR3 contains 14 residues. The CDR3 protein is CASRQGANPGELFF. DNA for the CDR3: TGTGCCAGTAGGCAGGGGGCGAACCCCGGGGAGCTGTTTTTT.

This chain links TRBV19 with TRBJ1-1; no firm D call. CDR1 and CDR2 from the germline V gene are LNHDA and SQIVND (reference sequence). V shed 4 bases and J shed 2 bases, with 14 bases lying between them. There are 15 residues in the CDR3. The CDR3: CASSSSSSGNTEAFF. In nucleotides, the CDR3 is TGTGCCAGTAGTAGTAGTTCCTCGGGAAACACTGAAGCTTTCTTT.

The chain recombines TRBV7-9 with TRBJ1-2; D uncertain. Trimming shortened V by 5 bases and J by 4 bases, and 8 bases separated the two germline ends. The germline V gene has CDR1 SEHNR and CDR2 FQNEAQ (reference sequence). CDR3 length: 12 amino acids. The chain's CDR3 is CASSPTVYGYTF. The CDR3, as DNA: TGTGCCAGCAGCCCAACAGTCTATGGCTACACCTTC.

The rearrangement uses TRBV5-1 and TRBJ2-7; 7 bases fit TRBD1. Unmatched junction bases numbered 3, after V lost 3 bases and J lost 0 bases. CDR1 and CDR2 (germline): SGHRS, YFSETQ. The CDR3 loop spans 14 amino acids. CDR3 sequence (DNA): TGCGCCAGCAGCTGGGACAGTTTCTCCTACGAGCAGTACTTC. Amino acid sequence: CASSWDSFSYEQYF.

This clone appeared a few times. This chain uses TRBV6-5 with TRBJ1-6; D is unresolved. The CDR3 covers 12 residues. Deletions cut 5 bases from V and 8 bases from J, with 7 bases between. Germline values: CDR1 MNHEY, CDR2 SVGAGI. This chain's CDR3 is CASSQVDSPLHF. The CDR3 coding sequence is TGTGCCAGCAGTCAGGTGGATTCACCCCTCCACTTT.

The chain combines TRBV11-2 with TRBJ1-2; 11 bases line up with TRBD1. The CDR3 totals 16 residues. With V trimmed by 2 bases and J by 4 bases, 6 bases remained unmatched. Germline CDR1 and CDR2: SGHAT and FQNNGV. The chain's CDR3 is CASSLSGTGGTYGYTF. The CDR3 DNA sequence: TGTGCCAGCAGCTTATCCGGGACAGGGGGGACCTATGGCTACACCTTC.

The V and J genes are TRBV6-4 and TRBJ2-1; maybe TRBD2 (6 bases). Germline V gives CDR1 MRHNA, CDR2 SNTAGT. With 8 bases removed from V and 3 bases from J, the gap between germline ends came to 20 bases. This CDR3 contains 16 residues. The CDR3 here is CASGDAGPTYYNEQFF. In DNA, the CDR3 is TGTGCCAGCGGCGACGCGGGGCCTACCTACTACAATGAGCAGTTCTTC.

This clone was seen more than once but under ten times. The chain employs TRBV5-5 and TRBJ1-1; D gene uncertain. CDR3 length equals 15 residues. Germline CDR1 and CDR2: SGHKS and YYEKEE (reference sequence). Trimming removed 1 base at V and 5 bases at J, with 15 bases between. CDR3 bases: TGTGCCAGCAGCTTGAGGGTTGCAGGCGGGACTGAAGCTTTCTTT. As protein: CASSLRVAGGTEAFF.

V and J are TRBV19 and TRBJ1-2, with TRBD1 matching 9 bases. Trimming took 8 bases from V and 5 from J; bases not matched to a gene: 3. This CDR3 spans 12 amino acids. The V gene's germline CDR1 is LNHDA and CDR2 SQIVND (reference sequence). The CDR3 region is CASRDREYGYTF. CDR3 coding DNA: TGTGCCAGTCGGGACAGGGAGTATGGCTACACCTTC.

The V and J genes are TRBV6-6 and TRBJ2-7; 8 positions agree with TRBD1. Germline CDR1 and CDR2: MNHNY and SVGAGI (reference sequence). The ends lost 2 bases at V and 3 bases at J; junction bases unmatched: 6. The CDR3 sequence is 15 residues long. Here the CDR3 DNA reads TGTGCCAGCAGTTACCCCGGACAGGGAATCTACGAGCAGTACTTC. It yields the protein CASSYPGQGIYEQYF.

The chain's CDR3 is CASRQGAVSNQPQHF. DNA for the CDR3: TGTGCCAGTAGACAGGGGGCGGTTAGCAATCAGCCCCAGCATTTT. The gene calls are TRBV19 and TRBJ1-5, with TRBD1 matching over 9 bases. The CDR3 is made up of 15 amino acids. In germline, CDR1 is LNHDA, CDR2 SQIVND (reference sequence). J lost 0 bases, V lost 6 bases, and 3 bases had no gene match.

The chain uses TRBV6-1 and TRBJ2-5, with 7 bases aligning to TRBD2. This CDR3 spans 13 amino acids. Germline V gene lookup returns CDR1 MNHNS and CDR2 SASEGT. Germline trimming cut 3 bases from V and 5 bases from J; bases unmatched to any gene: 3. CDR3 in DNA: TGTGCCAGCAGTGAGGGGGGGAGGGAGACCCAGTACTTC. Protein product: CASSEGGRETQYF.

The chain combines TRBV7-9 with TRBJ2-5; D is perhaps TRBD1 (5 bases). Germline V CDR1 and CDR2: SEHNR, FQNEAQ (reference sequence). Trimming shortened V by 11 bases and J by 5 bases, and 18 bases separated the two germline ends. This CDR3 has 13 residues. CDR3 DNA sequence: TGTGCCTCAAACGGCAGGGCGTGGGAGACCCAGTACTTC. This sequence encodes CASNGRAWETQYF. Full variable domain (missing parts from reference TRBV7-9 and TRBJ2-5): DTGVSQNPRHKITKRGQNVTFRCDPISEHNRLYWYRQTLGQGPEFLTYFQNEAQLEKSRLLSDRFSAERPKGSFSTLEIQRTEQGDSAMYLCASNGRAWETQYFGPGTRLLVL.

The chain is built from TRBV4-1 and TRBJ1-4; perhaps TRBD1 as D (5 bases). The V end lost 0 bases, the J end lost 6 bases, and 11 bases lay between the germline ends. The CDR3 spans 15 residues. Germline V lookup: CDR1 MGHRA, CDR2 YSYEKL. The CDR3 sequence is CASSQDGGGDEKLFF. The CDR3 region has the DNA TGCGCCAGCAGCCAAGATGGGGGGGGTGATGAAAAACTGTTTTTT.

The chain carries TRBV10-3 and TRBJ2-4, with a weak D call TRBD2 (5 bases). The V gene's germline CDR1 is ENHRY and CDR2 SYGVKD. V was cut by 5 bases and J by 3 bases, with 8 bases left in between. The CDR3 extends over 13 amino acids. The CDR3 DNA reads as TGTGCCATCAGTCCGGGGTTCAAAAACATTCAGTACTTC. Translation gives CAISPGFKNIQYF.

The chain uses TRBV29-1 and TRBJ1-2; tentative D call: TRBD1 (6 bases). Germline V lookup: CDR1 SQVTM, CDR2 ANQGSEA. The CDR3 covers 12 residues. V was shortened by 6 bases and J by 2 bases, with 10 bases between the two germline ends. The CDR3: CSVEQGNYGYTF. In DNA form, the CDR3 reads TGCAGCGTAGAACAGGGAAACTATGGCTACACCTTC. The entire variable domain, with the rest obtained from reference TRBV29-1 and TRBJ1-2, is as follows: SAVISQKPSRDICQRGTSLTIQCQVDSQVTMMFWYRQQPGQSLTLIATANQGSEATYESGFVIDKFPISRPNLTFSTLTVSNMSPEDSSIYLCSVEQGNYGYTFGSGTRLTVV.